This TCR beta chain was found in a study of post-analysis software for immune sequencing data. Overall study: The patients showed relapsing-remitting, secondary progressive and progressive-relapsing multiple sclerosis courses. Study-level findings and limits: Controls' normalized Chao1 diversity significantly exceeded that of multiple sclerosis patients. Controls showed lower frequencies than patients for five or six TRBV segments, and TRBV5-6, TRBV5-1 and TRBV20-1 were among these. Samples sharing a preparation batch grouped tightly together when assessed by F measure.

The authors incorporated unique molecular identifiers into the TCR beta cDNA libraries. From around 0.96 to 9.9 million T cells, roughly 0.5 million cDNA molecules were obtained. A single record per CDR3 protein comes from TCRdb applying MiXCR to the PCR reads. The sample shows 650,000 to 850,000 distinct CDR3 sequences, about 43% of them seen only once. The length of the CDR3 is 16 residues. Trimming pared 5 bases from V and 4 bases from J, leaving 20 bases between. Germline loops: CDR1 SGHTA, CDR2 FQGNSA. With respect to this clonotype: The antigen is not known.

The chain couples TRBV7-2 to TRBJ1-2; D might be TRBD1 (6 bases). This receptor was taken from a girl aged 5 to 17 with multiple sclerosis. The sequenced material came from blood. The CDR3 region has the DNA TGTGCCAGCAGCGACAGGCGGGGGCCCTCGATCTATGGCTACACCTTC. Its translation is CASSDRRGPSIYGYTF.